This is a list of T cell receptor beta chains from one sample in a study of blood T cell repertoires in COVID-19. Sequenced by immunoSEQ multiplex PCR; TCRdb stores in-frame clones only, minus some. The sample has fewer than 350,000 clones; almost 90% are singletons. The sample taken for sequencing was PBMCs or T cells enriched from blood (not recorded which). These receptors came from a woman aged 18-35 years with acute COVID-19. Both conserved end residues are part of each CDR3. Each record gives: clone size, J gene, D gene, V gene, CDR3 DNA, CDR3 protein. D genes are given only for firm matches. Some rows mark clone size as missing; the rest say once, few, many or name a class of expanded clone.

size: once; J: TRBJ1-1; D: TRBD1; V: TRBV5-6; DNA: TGTGCCAGCAGCTTCCGACAGGGTCGGCAAACTGAAGCTTTCTTT; CDR3: CASSFRQGRQTEAFF
size: .; J: TRBJ1-6; D: TRBD1; V: TRBV25-1; DNA: TGTGCCAGCAGAGGGACAGGGAACTATAATTCACCCCTCCACTTT; CDR3: CASRGTGNYNSPLHF
size: .; J: TRBJ2-7; D: TRBD1; V: TRBV7-9; DNA: TGTGCCAGCAGCTTAGGCGTCCGCGACAGGGGAATCTACGAGCAGTACTTC; CDR3: CASSLGVRDRGIYEQYF
size: .; J: TRBJ2-1; D: .; V: TRBV19; DNA: TGTGCCAGTAGTATAGCGGTACGCTCCTACAATGAGCAGTTCTTC; CDR3: CASSIAVRSYNEQFF
size: .; J: TRBJ1-5; D: .; V: TRBV19; DNA: TGTGCCAGTAGCCGCCTTGGGGGAGGGGGGTATAGCAATCAGCCCCAGCATTTT; CDR3: CASSRLGGGGYSNQPQHF
size: .; J: TRBJ1-3; D: .; V: TRBV19; DNA: TGTGCCAGTAGTATGGGTGGCGCGCGGTCGCTGTTCCTCTCTGGAAACACCATATATTTT; CDR3: CASSMGGARSLFLSGNTIYF
size: .; J: TRBJ2-1; D: TRBD2; V: TRBV7-8; DNA: TGTGCCAGCAGCATCGGGGGGTACAATGAGCAGTTCTTC; CDR3: CASSIGGYNEQFF
size: .; J: TRBJ2-7; D: TRBD2; V: TRBV7-6; DNA: TGTGCCAGCAGCTTGGGAACTAGCGGGAGAGACGAGCAGTACTTC; CDR3: CASSLGTSGRDEQYF
size: .; J: TRBJ1-2; D: TRBD1; V: TRBV6-5; DNA: TGTGCCAGCAGACAGGGGGCCAGGGATGGCTACACCTTC; CDR3: CASRQGARDGYTF
size: .; J: TRBJ1-5; D: .; V: TRBV6-5; DNA: TGTGCCACCCGGGGAGGGACTAATCAGCCCCAGCATTTT; CDR3: CATRGGTNQPQHF
size: .; J: TRBJ2-3; D: .; V: TRBV3-1/TRBV3-2; DNA: TGTGCCAGCAGCGGGGTAGGGAGAACAGATACGCAGTATTTT; CDR3: CASSGVGRTDTQYF
size: .; J: TRBJ1-2; D: TRBD1; V: TRBV18; DNA: TGTGCCAGCTCACCGACGACAGGGAGTTCCTATGGCTACACCTTC; CDR3: CASSPTTGSSYGYTF
size: .; J: TRBJ2-1; D: .; V: TRBV20-1; DNA: TGCAGTGCTAGTTCCGGGGAATGGGGCAATGAGCAGTTCTTC; CDR3: CSASSGEWGNEQFF
size: .; J: TRBJ1-1; D: TRBD1; V: TRBV4-2; DNA: TGTGCCAGCAGCCAGCAGGGGGACAACCGGTCTTTCTTT; CDR3: CASSQQGDNRSFF
size: .; J: TRBJ1-4; D: .; V: TRBV7-8; DNA: TGTGCCAGCAGCCCCCAAAGGACAGCACTCGCAACTAATGAAAAACTGTTTTTT; CDR3: CASSPQRTALATNEKLFF
size: .; J: TRBJ2-7; D: TRBD1; V: TRBV9; DNA: TGTGCCAGCAGCATCGGGACAGAGTACGAGCAGTACTTC; CDR3: CASSIGTEYEQYF
size: .; J: TRBJ2-1; D: .; V: TRBV7-6; DNA: TGTGCCAGCAGCCCCAGGGTCGGGGGTAAGAATGAGCAGTTCTTC; CDR3: CASSPRVGGKNEQFF
size: .; J: TRBJ2-5; D: TRBD1; V: TRBV18; DNA: TGTGCCAGCTCACCCCCGACAGGGCAAGCCCAAGAGACCCAGTACTTC; CDR3: CASSPPTGQAQETQYF
size: .; J: TRBJ1-5; D: TRBD1; V: TRBV5-8; DNA: TGTGCCAGCAGCCCGGGGACAGTCCGAAGCAATCAGCCCCAGCATTTT; CDR3: CASSPGTVRSNQPQHF
size: .; J: TRBJ2-7; D: TRBD1; V: TRBV2; DNA: TGTGCCAGCAGAGACAGGGCAAGGGAATCCTACGAGCAGTACTTC; CDR3: CASRDRARESYEQYF
size: .; J: TRBJ2-7; D: .; V: TRBV28; DNA: TGTGCCAGCAGTTTATCTGGGGGGTCAAACGAGCAGTACTTC; CDR3: CASSLSGGSNEQYF
size: .; J: TRBJ2-1; D: .; V: TRBV21-1; DNA: TGTGCCAGCAGCAATCTGTTGCGACTAGTGGGATACAATGAGCAGTTCTTC; CDR3: CASSNLLRLVGYNEQFF
size: .; J: TRBJ1-6; D: .; V: TRBV6-5; DNA: TGTGCCAGCAGTTACTCGAGGGGGAATAATTCACCCCTCCACTTT; CDR3: CASSYSRGNNSPLHF
size: .; J: TRBJ1-6; D: .; V: TRBV5-4; DNA: TGTGCCAGCAGCAGACAGAATAATTCACCCCTCCACTTT; CDR3: CASSRQNNSPLHF
size: .; J: TRBJ2-1; D: TRBD2; V: TRBV19; DNA: TGTGCCAGTAGGGGGACTAGCGGGAGTCCCTCCTCCTACAATGAGCAGTTCTTC; CDR3: CASRGTSGSPSSYNEQFF
size: .; J: TRBJ1-1; D: .; V: TRBV30; DNA: TGTGCCTGGAGTGTGGACAGGAACACTGAAGCTTTCTTT; CDR3: CAWSVDRNTEAFF
size: once; J: TRBJ1-4; D: TRBD1; V: TRBV5-1; DNA: TGCGCCAGCAGCTTAAGGCCCTGGGGACAGGGAGGCGAAAAACTGTTTTTT; CDR3: CASSLRPWGQGGEKLFF
size: .; J: TRBJ2-1; D: .; V: TRBV23-1; DNA: TGCGCCAGCAGCCCAATCGGTGATGAGCAGTTCTTC; CDR3: CASSPIGDEQFF
size: few; J: TRBJ1-1; D: .; V: TRBV7-2; DNA: TGTGCCAGCAGCTTAAAAGCAGGGAACACTGAAGCTTTCTTT; CDR3: CASSLKAGNTEAFF
size: .; J: TRBJ1-1; D: .; V: TRBV4-3; DNA: TGCGCCAGCAGCCAAGTTGGGGGCAGCTCGAACACTGAAGCTTTCTTT; CDR3: CASSQVGGSSNTEAFF
size: .; J: TRBJ1-5; D: .; V: TRBV18; DNA: TGTGCCAGCTCACCCCCAGGAACCAGAAGCAATCAGCCCCAGCATTTT; CDR3: CASSPPGTRSNQPQHF
size: .; J: TRBJ2-3; D: .; V: TRBV5-6; DNA: TGTGCCAGCAGCTTGGGTCGGGAGAACCCCGACACAGATACGCAGTATTTT; CDR3: CASSLGRENPDTDTQYF
size: .; J: TRBJ2-1; D: .; V: TRBV4-1; DNA: TGCGCCAGCAGCCAAGGAGCGGCAAGCTCCTACAATGAGCAGTTCTTC; CDR3: CASSQGAASSYNEQFF
size: .; J: TRBJ2-7; D: TRBD1; V: TRBV5-1; DNA: TGCGCCAGCAGCGGGCAGGGGGCGTCCGAGCAGTACTTC; CDR3: CASSGQGASEQYF
size: .; J: TRBJ1-2; D: TRBD1; V: TRBV10-3; DNA: TGTGCCATCAGAAATCATGGACAGGCGCAAGATGGCTACACCTTC; CDR3: CAIRNHGQAQDGYTF
size: .; J: TRBJ2-3; D: TRBD2; V: TRBV3-1/TRBV3-2; DNA: TGTGCCAGCAGCCAAGACGGGGGGTTTGGAAATACGCAGTATTTT; CDR3: CASSQDGGFGNTQYF
size: .; J: TRBJ1-6; D: .; V: TRBV10-1; DNA: TGCGCCAGCAGTAAGGGATGGATTGTCAGGGTGTATAATTCACCCCTCCACTTT; CDR3: CASSKGWIVRVYNSPLHF
size: once; J: TRBJ1-2; D: .; V: TRBV25-1; DNA: TGTGCCAGCAGTGCCCGGGGGACGCGGGGCTACACCTTC; CDR3: CASSARGTRGYTF
size: .; J: TRBJ2-7; D: .; V: TRBV4-1; DNA: TGCGCCAGCAGCCCCAGTCCTAGACTAGAGGTGCAGTACTTC; CDR3: CASSPSPRLEVQYF
size: once; J: TRBJ1-6; D: .; V: TRBV25-1; DNA: TGTGCCAGCAGTCGACCGGGAGATAATTCACCCCTCCACTTT; CDR3: CASSRPGDNSPLHF
size: once; J: TRBJ1-2; D: .; V: TRBV12-3/TRBV12-4; DNA: TGTGCCAGCAGTTTCGGGGGGGCAAATGGCTACACCTTC; CDR3: CASSFGGANGYTF
size: .; J: TRBJ2-7; D: TRBD1; V: TRBV5-1; DNA: TGCGCCAGCAGCGCCACAGGGGGCGGGTTGAGGTCCTACGAGCAGTACTTC; CDR3: CASSATGGGLRSYEQYF
size: .; J: TRBJ1-1; D: .; V: TRBV28; DNA: TGTGCCAGCAGTTTATCCTGGAACACTGAAGCTTTCTTT; CDR3: CASSLSWNTEAFF
size: .; J: TRBJ2-3; D: .; V: TRBV6-2/TRBV6-3; DNA: TGTGCCAGCACCCCGGCGGGTAAACGTGGGGCAGATACGCAGTATTTT; CDR3: CASTPAGKRGADTQYF
size: .; J: TRBJ2-3; D: .; V: TRBV6-5; DNA: TGTGCCAGCAGCAAACTAGATACCGATACGCAGTATTTT; CDR3: CASSKLDTDTQYF
size: .; J: TRBJ1-2; D: TRBD1; V: TRBV4-2; DNA: TGTGCCAGCAGCCAAGTCGGGACCGGGACAGGGGGTCTTCGGAACTATGGCTACACCTTC; CDR3: CASSQVGTGTGGLRNYGYTF
size: .; J: TRBJ2-1; D: TRBD2; V: TRBV11-2; DNA: TGTGCCAGCGGCAGCGGGAATCTAGGAAATGAGCAGTTCTTC; CDR3: CASGSGNLGNEQFF
size: .; J: TRBJ1-2; D: .; V: TRBV3-1/TRBV3-2; DNA: TGTGCCAGCAGCCAAGGCACGGATGGCTACACCTTC; CDR3: CASSQGTDGYTF
size: .; J: TRBJ1-5; D: TRBD1; V: TRBV27; DNA: TGTGCCAGCAGTGCAAAACCCTGGACAGGGATCAATCAGCCCCAGCATTTT; CDR3: CASSAKPWTGINQPQHF
size: .; J: TRBJ2-2; D: .; V: TRBV7-2; DNA: TGTGCCAGCAGCTTGAGTAGCGGATACACCGGGGAGCTGTTTTTT; CDR3: CASSLSSGYTGELFF
size: .; J: TRBJ1-2; D: TRBD1; V: TRBV5-3; DNA: TGTGCCAGAAGCTTGGTCCCGACAGGGAAAGGATGTTATGGCTACACCTTC; CDR3: CARSLVPTGKGCYGYTF